This T cell receptor (beta chain) was recorded in a study of blood T cell repertoires in COVID-19. This CDR3 is built from 13 residues. The germline CDR1 and CDR2 sequences are MNHEY and SVGAGI. The junction had 0 bases not matched to a gene; V was cut back by 6 bases and J by 4 bases. Generated by immunoSEQ multiplex PCR, the TCRdb table keeps only in-frame clones and is missing some. The sample yields around 300,000 clones, roughly nine tenths seen once. In its sample, this clone was seen once. Clinical history reported by participants formed the basis on which cohorts were assigned. For recovered donors of Cohort 3, there were two negative PCRs, clearance, or symptom resolution.

The sequencing sample was made of PBMCs or T cells enriched from blood (not recorded which). This clonotype was sampled from a young woman who had recovered from COVID-19. This chain connects TRBV6-5 to TRBJ2-2; TRBD1 aligns across 9 bases. Here the CDR3 reads CASRDRGTGELFF. The CDR3 DNA reads TGTGCCAGCAGGGACAGGGGCACCGGGGAGCTGTTTTTT.